This T cell receptor beta chain was captured in a study of OX40 agonist ivuxolimab in advanced cancers. Germline CDR1 and CDR2: SGHTA and FQGNSA. The CDR3 totals 13 residues. V lost 6 bases and J 9 bases, leaving 15 bases between the germline ends. Libraries were prepared by immunoSEQ multiplex PCR; TCRdb keeps only in-frame clonotypes and omits some of them. There are about 82,000 clones in the sample; about 91% occur only once, and roughly 2.1% lies in the top ten. The chain joins TRBV7-2 to TRBJ2-1; maybe TRBD2 (6 bases). This receptor was obtained from an adult with an advanced solid tumor such as melanoma, head and neck, liver or kidney cancer. The specimen comprised CD4+ or CD8+ T cells sorted from blood, sampled in a trial of the OX40 agonist ivuxolimab. CDR3 coding DNA: TGTGCCAGCAGTTCGAGAGCGGGTGGTGAGCAGTTCTTC. It yields the protein CASSSRAGGEQFF.